The sequence of this T cell receptor (beta chain) was determined in a study of blood T cell repertoires in COVID-19. For the study at large: Collection of acute and convalescent COVID-19 samples took place in the United States, Italy and Spain. The analysed material was cDNA or gDNA that came from T cells, B-cell-depleted T cells, or PBMCs.

Germline CDR1 SGDLS, CDR2 YYNGEE. The CDR3 spans 15 residues. Trimming cost V 6 bases and J 5 bases; bases outside gene matches: 9. In the original processing: From reference gene primer amplification, estimates of nucleated cell counts were derived. Sequencing was performed with immunoSEQ multiplex PCR; in TCRdb, only in-frame clones are kept and a portion is missing. For V, J and clone size, that table is used; D and trimming come from the DNA. This table has around 200,000 clones, more than 75% appearing once. Specimen: peripheral blood. The TCR comes from a man aged 60 to 75 who had recovered from COVID-19. The V and J genes are TRBV9 and TRBJ2-5, with 11 bases lining up with TRBD1. Written as DNA, the CDR3 is TGTGCCAGCACTCAAGGACAGGGGGCGAGGGAGACCCAGTACTTC. Amino acids: CASTQGQGARETQYF.